What follows is one T cell receptor beta chain and its context. The data belong to a study of T cells of healthy individuals. The germline CDR1 and CDR2 sequences are LNHDA and SQIVND (reference sequence). Trimming cost V 5 bases and J 9 bases, with 15 bases left between them. This CDR3 has 13 amino acids. In TCRdb, the 5' RACE reads were re-called with MiXCR into one record per CDR3 protein. Counted here are 85,000 to 100,000 distinct CDR3 sequences, 17% occurring once; the ten biggest clones make up 6% to 8%. This receptor was taken from a human donor in good health. The rearrangement uses TRBV19 and TRBJ2-3; D ambiguous. CDR3 nucleotide sequence: TGTGCCAGTAGTTCCGACCAGCAAGGCACGCAGTATTTT. It encodes CASSSDQQGTQYF.